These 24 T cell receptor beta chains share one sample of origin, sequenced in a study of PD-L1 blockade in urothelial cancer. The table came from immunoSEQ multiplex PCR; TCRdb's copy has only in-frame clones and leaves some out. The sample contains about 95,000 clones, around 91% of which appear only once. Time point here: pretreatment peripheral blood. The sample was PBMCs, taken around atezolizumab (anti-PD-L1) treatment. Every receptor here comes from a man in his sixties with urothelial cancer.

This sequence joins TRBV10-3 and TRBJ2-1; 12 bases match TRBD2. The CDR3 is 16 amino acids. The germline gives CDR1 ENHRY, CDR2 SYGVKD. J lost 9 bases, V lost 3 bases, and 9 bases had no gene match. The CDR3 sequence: CAISETTSGSLTEQFF. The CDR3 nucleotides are TGTGCCATCAGTGAAACGACTAGCGGGAGTTTGACTGAGCAGTTCTTC.

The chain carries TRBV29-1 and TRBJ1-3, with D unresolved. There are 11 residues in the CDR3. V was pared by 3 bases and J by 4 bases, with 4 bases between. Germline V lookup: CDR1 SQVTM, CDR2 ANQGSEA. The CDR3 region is CSVDRGNTIYF. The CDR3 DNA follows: TGCAGCGTTGACAGAGGAAACACCATATATTTT. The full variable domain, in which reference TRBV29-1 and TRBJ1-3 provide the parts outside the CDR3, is SAVISQKPSRDICQRGTSLTIQCQVDSQVTMMFWYRQQPGQSLTLIATANQGSEATYESGFVIDKFPISRPNLTFSTLTVSNMSPEDSSIYLCSVDRGNTIYFGEGSWLTVV.

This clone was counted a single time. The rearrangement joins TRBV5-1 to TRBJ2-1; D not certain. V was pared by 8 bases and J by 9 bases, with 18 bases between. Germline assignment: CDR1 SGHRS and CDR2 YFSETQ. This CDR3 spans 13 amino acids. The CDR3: CASAPVPSGEQFF. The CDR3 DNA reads TGCGCCAGTGCACCCGTGCCGTCGGGTGAGCAGTTCTTC.

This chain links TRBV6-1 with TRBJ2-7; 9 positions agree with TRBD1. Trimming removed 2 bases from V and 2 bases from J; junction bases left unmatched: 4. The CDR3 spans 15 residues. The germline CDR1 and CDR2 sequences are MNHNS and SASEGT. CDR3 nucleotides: TGTGCCAGCAGTGAAACAGGGGGCATTACCTACGAGCAGTACTTC. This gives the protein CASSETGGITYEQYF.

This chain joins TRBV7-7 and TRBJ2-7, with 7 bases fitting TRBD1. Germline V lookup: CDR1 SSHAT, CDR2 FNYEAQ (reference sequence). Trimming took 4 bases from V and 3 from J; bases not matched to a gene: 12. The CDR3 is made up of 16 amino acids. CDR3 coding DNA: TGTGCCAGCAGCTCCCCAGCAGGACAGGTCAGCTACGAGCAGTACTTC. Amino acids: CASSSPAGQVSYEQYF.

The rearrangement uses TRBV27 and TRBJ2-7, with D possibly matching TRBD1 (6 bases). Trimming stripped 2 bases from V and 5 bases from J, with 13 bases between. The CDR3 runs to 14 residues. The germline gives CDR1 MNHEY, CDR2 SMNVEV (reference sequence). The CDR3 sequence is CASSLGGASDEQYF. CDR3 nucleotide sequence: TGTGCCAGCAGTTTAGGGGGCGCTTCGGACGAGCAGTACTTC.

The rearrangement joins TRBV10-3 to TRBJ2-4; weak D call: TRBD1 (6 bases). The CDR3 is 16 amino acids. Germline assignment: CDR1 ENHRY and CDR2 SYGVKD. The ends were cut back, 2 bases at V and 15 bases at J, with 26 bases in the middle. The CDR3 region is CAISETHITGISILYF. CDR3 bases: TGTGCCATCAGTGAGACACACATAACAGGGATCTCAATCCTGTACTTC.

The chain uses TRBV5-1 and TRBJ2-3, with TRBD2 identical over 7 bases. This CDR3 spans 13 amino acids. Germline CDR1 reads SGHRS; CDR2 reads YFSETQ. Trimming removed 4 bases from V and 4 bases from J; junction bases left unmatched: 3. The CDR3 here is CASSLGRADTQYF. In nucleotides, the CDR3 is TGCGCCAGCAGCCTGGGGAGGGCAGATACGCAGTATTTT.

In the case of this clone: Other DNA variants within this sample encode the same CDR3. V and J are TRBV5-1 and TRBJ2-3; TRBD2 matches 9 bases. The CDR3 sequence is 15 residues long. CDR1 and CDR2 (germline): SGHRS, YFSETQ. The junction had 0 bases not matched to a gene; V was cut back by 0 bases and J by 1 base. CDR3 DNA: TGCGCCAGCAGCTTGGGACTAGCGGGCACAGATACGCAGTATTTT. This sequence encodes CASSLGLAGTDTQYF.

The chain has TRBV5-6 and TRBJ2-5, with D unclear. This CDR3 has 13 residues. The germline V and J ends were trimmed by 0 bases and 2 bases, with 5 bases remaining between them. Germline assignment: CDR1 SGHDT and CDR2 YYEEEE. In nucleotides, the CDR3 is TGTGCCAGCAGCTTGGATCCGCAAGAGACCCAGTACTTC. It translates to CASSLDPQETQYF. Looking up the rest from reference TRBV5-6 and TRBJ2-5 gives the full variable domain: DAGVTQSPTHLIKTRGQQVTLRCSPKSGHDTVSWYQQALGQGPQFIFQYYEEEERQRGNFPDRFSGHQFPNYSSELNVNALLLGDSALYLCASSLDPQETQYFGPGTRLLVL.

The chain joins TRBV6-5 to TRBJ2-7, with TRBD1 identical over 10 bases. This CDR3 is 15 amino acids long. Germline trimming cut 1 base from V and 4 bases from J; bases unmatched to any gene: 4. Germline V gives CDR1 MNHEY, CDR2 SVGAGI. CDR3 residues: CASSYLGTGEYEQYF. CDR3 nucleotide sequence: TGTGCCAGCAGTTACTTAGGGACAGGGGAGTACGAGCAGTACTTC.

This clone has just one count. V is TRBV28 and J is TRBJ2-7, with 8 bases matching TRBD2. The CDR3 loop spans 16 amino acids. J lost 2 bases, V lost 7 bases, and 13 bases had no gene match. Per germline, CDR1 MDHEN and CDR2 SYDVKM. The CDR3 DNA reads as TGTGCCAGCACCCCCCGAGGGACTAGGTCGACCTACGAGCAGTACTTC. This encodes CASTPRGTRSTYEQYF.

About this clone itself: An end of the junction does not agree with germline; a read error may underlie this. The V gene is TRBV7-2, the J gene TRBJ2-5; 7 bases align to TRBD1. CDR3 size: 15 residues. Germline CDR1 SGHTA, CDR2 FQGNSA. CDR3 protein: CASSLALSFLGQLHF. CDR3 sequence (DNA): TGTGCCAGCAGCTTAGCGCTAAGTTTTCTGGGACAGCTCCACTTC.

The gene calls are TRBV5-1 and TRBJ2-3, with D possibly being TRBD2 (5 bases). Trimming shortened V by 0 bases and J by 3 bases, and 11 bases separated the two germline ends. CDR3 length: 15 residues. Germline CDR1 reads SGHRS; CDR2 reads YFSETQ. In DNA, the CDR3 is TGCGCCAGCAGCTTGGGTGGGAGAGTTACAGATACGCAGTATTTT. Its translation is CASSLGGRVTDTQYF.

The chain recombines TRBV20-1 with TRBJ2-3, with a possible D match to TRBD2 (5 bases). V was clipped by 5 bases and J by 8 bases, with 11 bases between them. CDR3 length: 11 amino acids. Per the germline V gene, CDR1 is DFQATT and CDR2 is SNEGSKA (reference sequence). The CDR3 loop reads CSAPWTSTQYF. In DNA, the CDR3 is TGCAGTGCTCCCTGGACTTCTACGCAGTATTTT.

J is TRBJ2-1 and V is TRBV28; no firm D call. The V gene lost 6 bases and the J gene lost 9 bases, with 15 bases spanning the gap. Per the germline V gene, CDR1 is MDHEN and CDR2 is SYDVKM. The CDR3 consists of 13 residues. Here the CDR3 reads CASSLTHTTEQFF. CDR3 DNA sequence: TGTGCCAGCAGCCTGACTCATACAACTGAGCAGTTCTTC.

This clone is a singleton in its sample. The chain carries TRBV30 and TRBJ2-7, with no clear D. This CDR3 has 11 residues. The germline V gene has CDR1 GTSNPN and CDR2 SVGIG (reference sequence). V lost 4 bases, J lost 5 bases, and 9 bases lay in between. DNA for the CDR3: TGTGCCTGGATGGCGGTCAACGAGCAGTACTTC. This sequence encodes CAWMAVNEQYF.

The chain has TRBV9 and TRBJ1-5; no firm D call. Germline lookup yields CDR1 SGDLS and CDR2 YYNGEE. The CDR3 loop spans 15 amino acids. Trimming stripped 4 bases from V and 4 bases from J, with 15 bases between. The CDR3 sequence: CASSRNGVTNQPQHF. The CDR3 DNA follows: TGTGCCAGCAGCCGTAACGGTGTTACGAATCAGCCCCAGCATTTT.

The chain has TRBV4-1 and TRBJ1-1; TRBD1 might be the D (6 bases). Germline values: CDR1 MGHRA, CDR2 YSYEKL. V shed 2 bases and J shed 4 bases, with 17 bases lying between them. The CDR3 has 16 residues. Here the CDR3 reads CASSQSGGTLGTEAFF. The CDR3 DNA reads TGCGCCAGCAGCCAAAGCGGTGGGACACTCGGCACTGAAGCTTTCTTT.

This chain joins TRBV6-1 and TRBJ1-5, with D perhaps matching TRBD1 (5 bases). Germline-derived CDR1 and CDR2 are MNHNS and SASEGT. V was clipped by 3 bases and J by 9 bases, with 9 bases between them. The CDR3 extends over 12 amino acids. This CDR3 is CASSDIDRPQHF. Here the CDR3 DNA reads TGTGCCAGCAGTGATATCGACAGGCCCCAGCATTTT.

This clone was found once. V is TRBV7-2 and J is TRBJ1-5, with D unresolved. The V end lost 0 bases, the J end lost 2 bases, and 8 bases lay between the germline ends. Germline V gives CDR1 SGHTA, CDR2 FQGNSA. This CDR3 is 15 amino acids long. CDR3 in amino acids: CASSLAGSRNQPQHF. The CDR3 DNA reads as TGTGCCAGCAGCTTAGCGGGCAGTCGCAATCAGCCCCAGCATTTT. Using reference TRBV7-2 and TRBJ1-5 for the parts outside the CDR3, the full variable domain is GAGVSQSPSNKVTEKGKDVELRCDPISGHTALYWYRQSLGQGLEFLIYFQGNSAPDKSGLPSDRFSAERTGGSVSTLTIQRTQQEDSAVYLCASSLAGSRNQPQHFGDGTRLSIL.

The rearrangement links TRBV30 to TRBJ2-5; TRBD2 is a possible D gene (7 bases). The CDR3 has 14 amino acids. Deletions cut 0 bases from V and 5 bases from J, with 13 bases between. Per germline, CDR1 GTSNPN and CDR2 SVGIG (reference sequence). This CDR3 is CAWSVRGAEETQYF. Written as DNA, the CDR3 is TGTGCCTGGAGTGTACGGGGGGCAGAGGAGACCCAGTACTTC.

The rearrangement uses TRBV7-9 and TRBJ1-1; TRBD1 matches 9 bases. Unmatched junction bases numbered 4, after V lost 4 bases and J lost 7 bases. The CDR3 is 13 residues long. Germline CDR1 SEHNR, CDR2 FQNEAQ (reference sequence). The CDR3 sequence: CASSSQGAIEAFF. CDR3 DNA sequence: TGTGCCAGCAGCTCACAGGGGGCAATTGAAGCTTTCTTT. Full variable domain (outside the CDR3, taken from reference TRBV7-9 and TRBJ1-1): DTGVSQNPRHKITKRGQNVTFRCDPISEHNRLYWYRQTLGQGPEFLTYFQNEAQLEKSRLLSDRFSAERPKGSFSTLEIQRTEQGDSAMYLCASSSQGAIEAFFGQGTRLTVV.

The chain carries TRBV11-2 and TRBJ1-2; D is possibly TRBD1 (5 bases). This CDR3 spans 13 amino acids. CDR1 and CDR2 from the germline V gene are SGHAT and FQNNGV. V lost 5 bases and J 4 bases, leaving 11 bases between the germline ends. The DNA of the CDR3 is TGTGCCAGCAGCGCGGGGGGTGGCTATGGCTACACCTTC. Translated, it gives CASSAGGGYGYTF.